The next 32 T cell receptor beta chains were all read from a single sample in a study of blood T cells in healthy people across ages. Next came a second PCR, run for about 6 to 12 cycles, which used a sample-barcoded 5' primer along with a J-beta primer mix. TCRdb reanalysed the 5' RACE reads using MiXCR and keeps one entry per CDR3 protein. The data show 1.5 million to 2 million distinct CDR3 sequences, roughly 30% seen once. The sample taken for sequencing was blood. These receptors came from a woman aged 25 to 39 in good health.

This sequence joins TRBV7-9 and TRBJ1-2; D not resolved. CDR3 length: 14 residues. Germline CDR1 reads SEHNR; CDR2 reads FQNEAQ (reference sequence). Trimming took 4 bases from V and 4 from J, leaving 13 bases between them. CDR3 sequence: CASSSRDQSYGYTF. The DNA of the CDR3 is TGTGCCAGCAGCTCCCGTGACCAGAGCTATGGCTACACCTTC.

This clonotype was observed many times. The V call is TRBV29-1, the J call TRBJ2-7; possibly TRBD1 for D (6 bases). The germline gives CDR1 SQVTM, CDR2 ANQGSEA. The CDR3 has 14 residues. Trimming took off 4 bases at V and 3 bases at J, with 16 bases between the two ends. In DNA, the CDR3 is TGCAGCGTTGGGACTGGGGGCGCAATCTACGAGCAGTACTTC. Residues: CSVGTGGAIYEQYF.

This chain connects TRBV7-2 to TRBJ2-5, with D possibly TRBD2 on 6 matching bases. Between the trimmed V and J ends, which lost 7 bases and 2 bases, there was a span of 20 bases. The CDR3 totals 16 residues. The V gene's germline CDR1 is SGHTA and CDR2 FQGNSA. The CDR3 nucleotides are TGTGCCAGCAACTTCGGAGGGCCGTTAGGGCAAGAGACCCAGTACTTC. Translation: CASNFGGPLGQETQYF.

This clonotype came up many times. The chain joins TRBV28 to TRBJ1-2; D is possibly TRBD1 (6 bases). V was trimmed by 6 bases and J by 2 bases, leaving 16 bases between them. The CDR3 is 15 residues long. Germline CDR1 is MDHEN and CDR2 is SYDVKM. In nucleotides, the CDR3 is TGTGCCAGCAGACCAGGGGATACACAAAACTATGGCTACACCTTC. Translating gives CASRPGDTQNYGYTF.

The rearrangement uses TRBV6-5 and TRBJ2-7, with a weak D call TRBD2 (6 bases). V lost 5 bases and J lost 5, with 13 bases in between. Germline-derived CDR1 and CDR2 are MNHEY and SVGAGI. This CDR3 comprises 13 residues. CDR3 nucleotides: TGTGCCAGCAGTCGGGGGAGGTCAGACGAGCAGTACTTC. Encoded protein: CASSRGRSDEQYF.

The CDR3 region is CASIAGASYNEQFF. The CDR3 DNA sequence: TGTGCCAGCATAGCGGGGGCCTCATACAATGAGCAGTTCTTC. The rearrangement links TRBV28 to TRBJ2-1; 9 bases line up with TRBD2. J gave up 4 bases and V 7 bases, and 5 bases lay outside the gene matches. Germline-derived CDR1 and CDR2 are MDHEN and SYDVKM. This CDR3 is built from 14 residues.

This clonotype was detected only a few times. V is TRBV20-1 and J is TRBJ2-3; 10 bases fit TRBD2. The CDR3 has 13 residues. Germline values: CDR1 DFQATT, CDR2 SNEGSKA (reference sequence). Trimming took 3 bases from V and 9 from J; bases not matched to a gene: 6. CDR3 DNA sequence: TGCAGTGCTAGGCAGCTAGCGGGGGTGACGCAGTATTTT. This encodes CSARQLAGVTQYF.

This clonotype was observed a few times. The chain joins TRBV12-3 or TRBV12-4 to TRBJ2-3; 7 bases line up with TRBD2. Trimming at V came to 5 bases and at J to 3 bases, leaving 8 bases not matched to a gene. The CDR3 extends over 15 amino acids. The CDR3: CASSPRRGYTDTQYF. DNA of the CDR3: TGTGCCAGCAGTCCGCGGCGGGGGTATACAGATACGCAGTATTTT.

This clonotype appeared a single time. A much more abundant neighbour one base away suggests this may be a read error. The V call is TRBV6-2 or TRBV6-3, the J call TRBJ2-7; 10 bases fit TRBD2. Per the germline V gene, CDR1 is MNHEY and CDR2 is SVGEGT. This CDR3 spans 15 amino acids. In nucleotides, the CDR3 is TGTACCAGCAGGCTAGCGGGAGCGCCCACCTACGAGCAGTACTTC. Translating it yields CTSRLAGAPTYEQYF.

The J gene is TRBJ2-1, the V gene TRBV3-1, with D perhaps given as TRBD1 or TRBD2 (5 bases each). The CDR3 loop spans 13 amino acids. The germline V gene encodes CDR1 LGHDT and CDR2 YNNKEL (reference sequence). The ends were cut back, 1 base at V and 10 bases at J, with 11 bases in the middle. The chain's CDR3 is CASSQVRGEEQFF. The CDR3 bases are TGTGCCAGCAGCCAAGTGAGAGGGGAGGAGCAGTTCTTC.

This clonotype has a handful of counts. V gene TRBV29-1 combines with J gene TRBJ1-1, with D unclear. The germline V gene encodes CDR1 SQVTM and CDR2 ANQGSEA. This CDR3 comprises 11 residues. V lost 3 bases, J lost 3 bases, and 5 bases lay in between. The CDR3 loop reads CSVEKDTEAFF. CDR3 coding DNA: TGCAGCGTTGAGAAGGACACTGAAGCTTTCTTT.

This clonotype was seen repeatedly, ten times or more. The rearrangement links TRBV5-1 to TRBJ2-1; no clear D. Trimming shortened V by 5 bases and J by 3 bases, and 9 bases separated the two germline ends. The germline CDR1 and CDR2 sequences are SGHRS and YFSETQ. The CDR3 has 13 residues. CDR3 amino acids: CASSNKNYNEQFF. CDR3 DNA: TGCGCCAGCAGTAACAAGAACTACAATGAGCAGTTCTTC.

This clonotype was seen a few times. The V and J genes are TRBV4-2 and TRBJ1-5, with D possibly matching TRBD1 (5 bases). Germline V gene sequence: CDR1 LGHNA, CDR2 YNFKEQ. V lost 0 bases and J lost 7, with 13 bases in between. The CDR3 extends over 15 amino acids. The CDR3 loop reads CASSQESQGGQPQHF. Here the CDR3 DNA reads TGTGCCAGCAGCCAAGAAAGTCAGGGTGGACAGCCCCAGCATTTT.

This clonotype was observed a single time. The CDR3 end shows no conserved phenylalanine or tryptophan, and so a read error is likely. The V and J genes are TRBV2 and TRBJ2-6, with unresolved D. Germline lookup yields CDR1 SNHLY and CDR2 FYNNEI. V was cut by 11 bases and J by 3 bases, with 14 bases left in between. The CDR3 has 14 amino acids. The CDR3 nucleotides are TGTGCCGGTAGGGTTGATGGTGGGGCCAACGTCCTGACTGTC. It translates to CAGRVDGGANVLTV.

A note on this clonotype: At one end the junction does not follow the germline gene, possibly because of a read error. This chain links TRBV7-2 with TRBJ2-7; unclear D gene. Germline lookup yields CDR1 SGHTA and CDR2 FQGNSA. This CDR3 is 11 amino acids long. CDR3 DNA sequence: TGTGCCAACAGCCGCGCATACGAGCAGTACTTC. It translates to CANSRAYEQYF.

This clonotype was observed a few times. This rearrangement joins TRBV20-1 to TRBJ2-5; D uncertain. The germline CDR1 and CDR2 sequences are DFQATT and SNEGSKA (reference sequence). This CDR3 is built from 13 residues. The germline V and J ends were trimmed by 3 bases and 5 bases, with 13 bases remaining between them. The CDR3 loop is CSASLGFGETQYF. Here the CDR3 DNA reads TGCAGTGCTAGCCTGGGGTTCGGGGAGACCCAGTACTTC.

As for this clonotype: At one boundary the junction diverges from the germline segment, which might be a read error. CDR3 DNA sequence: TGTGCCAGAAGTTCTGCAGATGCGCAGTATTTT. Amino acid sequence: CARSSADAQYF. The gene calls are TRBV12-3 or TRBV12-4 and TRBJ2-3; D is undetermined. The CDR3 is made up of 11 amino acids.

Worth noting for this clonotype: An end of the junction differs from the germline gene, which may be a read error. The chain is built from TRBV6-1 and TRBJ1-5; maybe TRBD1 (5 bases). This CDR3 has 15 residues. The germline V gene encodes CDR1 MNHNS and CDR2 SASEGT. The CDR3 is CASSKADRPYRPQHF. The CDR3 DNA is TGTGCCAGCAGTAAAGCCGACAGACCGTATCGGCCCCAGCATTTT.

DNA of the CDR3: TGTGCCAGCAGCCCCCCTGCGGACAGGGGAAGGGCTTTCTTT. Translated, it gives CASSPPADRGRAFF. The chain is built from TRBV7-9 and TRBJ1-1; TRBD1 matches 9 bases. The germline V gene encodes CDR1 SEHNR and CDR2 FQNEAQ (reference sequence). The ends lost 5 bases at V and 11 bases at J; junction bases unmatched: 12. This CDR3 contains 14 residues.

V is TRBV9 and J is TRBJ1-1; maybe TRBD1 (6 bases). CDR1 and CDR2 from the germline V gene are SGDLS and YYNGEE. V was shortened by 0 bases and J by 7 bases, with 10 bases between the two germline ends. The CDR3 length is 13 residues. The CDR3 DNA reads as TGTGCCAGCAGCGTAGCAGGGGTGGGTGAAGCTTTCTTT. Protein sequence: CASSVAGVGEAFF.

The CDR3 DNA follows: TGTGCCAGCAGCCAAGTGAGGGGTGTGCAGGACTGGGGCTTGAGGGAGCAGTACTTC. Protein: CASSQVRGVQDWGLREQYF. The rearrangement uses TRBV3-1 and TRBJ2-5, with D possibly called TRBD1 or TRBD2 (5 bases each). V was pared by 1 base and J by 11 bases, with 32 bases between. The germline V gene encodes CDR1 LGHDT and CDR2 YNNKEL (reference sequence). CDR3 length: 19 residues.

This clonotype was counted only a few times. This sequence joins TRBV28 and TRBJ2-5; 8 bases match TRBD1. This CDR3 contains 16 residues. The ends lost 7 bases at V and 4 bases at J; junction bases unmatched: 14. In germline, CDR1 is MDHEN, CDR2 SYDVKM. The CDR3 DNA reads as TGTGCCAGCACCGCCCGGACAGGGTTGAGGGGAGAGACCCAGTACTTC. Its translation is CASTARTGLRGETQYF.

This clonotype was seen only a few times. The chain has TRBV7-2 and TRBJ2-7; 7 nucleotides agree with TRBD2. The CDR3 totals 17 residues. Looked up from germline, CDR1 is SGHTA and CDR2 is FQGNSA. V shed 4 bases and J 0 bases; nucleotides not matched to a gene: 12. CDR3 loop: CASSSGGRGTFSYEQYF. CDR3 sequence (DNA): TGTGCCAGCAGCTCGGGAGGTCGGGGGACTTTCTCCTACGAGCAGTACTTC.

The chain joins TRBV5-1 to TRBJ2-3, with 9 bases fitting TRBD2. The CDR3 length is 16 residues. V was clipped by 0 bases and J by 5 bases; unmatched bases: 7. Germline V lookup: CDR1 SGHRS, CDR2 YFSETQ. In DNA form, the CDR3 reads TGCGCCAGCAGCTTGGCATTAGCGGGAGTGCAAGATACGCAGTATTTT. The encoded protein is CASSLALAGVQDTQYF.

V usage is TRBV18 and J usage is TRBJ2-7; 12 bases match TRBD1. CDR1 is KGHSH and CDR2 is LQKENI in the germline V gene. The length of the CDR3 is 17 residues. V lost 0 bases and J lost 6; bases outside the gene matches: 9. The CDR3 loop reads CASSPPNTGTGGREQYF. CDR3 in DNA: TGTGCCAGCTCACCACCAAACACCGGGACAGGGGGCCGCGAGCAGTACTTC.

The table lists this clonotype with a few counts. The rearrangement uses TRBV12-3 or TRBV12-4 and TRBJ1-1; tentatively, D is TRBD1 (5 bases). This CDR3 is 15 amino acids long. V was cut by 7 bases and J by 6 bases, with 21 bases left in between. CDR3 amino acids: CASIPLGSRGAEAFF. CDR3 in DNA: TGTGCCAGCATCCCTCTGGGGTCCCGGGGCGCTGAAGCTTTCTTT.

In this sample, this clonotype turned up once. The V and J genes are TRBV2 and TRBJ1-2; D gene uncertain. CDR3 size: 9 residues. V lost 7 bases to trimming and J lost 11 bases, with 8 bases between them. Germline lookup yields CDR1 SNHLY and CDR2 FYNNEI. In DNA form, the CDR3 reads TGTGCCAGCACTGACGGGTACACCTTC. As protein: CASTDGYTF.

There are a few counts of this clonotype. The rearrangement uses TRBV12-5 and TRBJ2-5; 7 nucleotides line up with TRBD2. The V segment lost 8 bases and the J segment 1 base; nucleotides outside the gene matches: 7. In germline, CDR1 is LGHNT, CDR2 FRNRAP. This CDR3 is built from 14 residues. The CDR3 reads CASRWGGPQETQYF. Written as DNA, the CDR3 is TGTGCTAGTCGGTGGGGGGGACCCCAAGAGACCCAGTACTTC. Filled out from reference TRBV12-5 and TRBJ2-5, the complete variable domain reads DARVTQTPRHKVTEMGQEVTMRCQPILGHNTVFWYRQTMMQGLELLAYFRNRAPLDDSGMPKDRFSAEMPDATLATLKIQPSEPRDSAVYFCASRWGGPQETQYFGPGTRLLVL.

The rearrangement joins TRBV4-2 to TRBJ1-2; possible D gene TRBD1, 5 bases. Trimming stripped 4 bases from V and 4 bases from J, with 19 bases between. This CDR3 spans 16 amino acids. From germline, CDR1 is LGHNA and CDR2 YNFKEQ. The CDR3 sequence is CASSPKGKGSGYGYTF. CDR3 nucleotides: TGTGCCAGCAGCCCTAAGGGGAAGGGGTCGGGCTATGGCTACACCTTC.

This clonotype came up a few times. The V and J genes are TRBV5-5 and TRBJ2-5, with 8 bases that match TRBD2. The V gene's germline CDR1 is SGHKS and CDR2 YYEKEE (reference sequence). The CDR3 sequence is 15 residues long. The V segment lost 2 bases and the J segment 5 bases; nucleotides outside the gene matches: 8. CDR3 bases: TGTGCCAGCAGCTTTATCGGGAGGGAGTTGGAGACCCAGTACTTC. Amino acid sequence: CASSFIGRELETQYF. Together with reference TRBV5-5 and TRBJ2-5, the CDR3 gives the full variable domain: DAGVTQSPTHLIKTRGQQVTLRCSPISGHKSVSWYQQVLGQGPQFIFQYYEKEERGRGNFPDRFSARQFPNYSSELNVNALLLGDSALYLCASSFIGRELETQYFGPGTRLLVL.

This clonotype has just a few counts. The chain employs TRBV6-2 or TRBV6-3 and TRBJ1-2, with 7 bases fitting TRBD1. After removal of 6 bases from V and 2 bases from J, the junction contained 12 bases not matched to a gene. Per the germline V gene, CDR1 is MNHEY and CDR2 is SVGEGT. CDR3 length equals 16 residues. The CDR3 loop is CASSRIYGQENYGYTF. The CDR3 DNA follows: TGTGCCAGCAGCAGAATATACGGACAGGAGAACTATGGCTACACCTTC.

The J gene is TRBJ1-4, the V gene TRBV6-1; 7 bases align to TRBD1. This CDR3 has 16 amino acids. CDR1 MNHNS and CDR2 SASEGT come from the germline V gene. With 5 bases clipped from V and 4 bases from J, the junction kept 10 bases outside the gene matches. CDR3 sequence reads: CASSPAPGQHNEKLFF. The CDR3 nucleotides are TGTGCCAGCAGTCCAGCGCCGGGACAGCATAATGAAAAACTGTTTTTT.